The rows below give T cell receptor beta chains drawn from one sample of a study of shared clonotypes between healthy human individuals. The method was immunoSEQ multiplex PCR; TCRdb's version includes in-frame clones alone and lacks a portion of them. The data show 2 million to 2.5 million clones, 90% to 95% seen once. The sequenced sample was naive CD4+ T cells from PBMCs. These receptors all come from a young man in good health. Some clones in this sample may be carry-over from other donors' samples. Each CDR3 is given with its conserved first and last residue. A D gene is named only where the DNA matches it firmly.

j_gene	d_gene	len	v_gene	CDR3aa
TRBJ2-7	.	14	TRBV29-1	CSVVPSGRTAEQYF
TRBJ2-7	.	14	TRBV4-1	CASSQQGKVYEQYF
TRBJ2-4	TRBD2	14	TRBV30	CASLAGGPENIQYF
TRBJ2-7	.	13	TRBV30	CAWSPGMPYEQYF
TRBJ1-2	TRBD1	14	TRBV9	CASSAGQGNYGYTF
TRBJ1-2	.	11	TRBV28	CAHGQFYGYTF
TRBJ1-2	.	13	TRBV2	CASSLAANYGYTF
TRBJ2-5	.	14	TRBV2	CASKGGQFQETQYF
TRBJ1-1	.	15	TRBV25-1	CASSPPDRLNTEAFF
TRBJ2-2	.	16	TRBV7-9	CASSLVGGRTTGELFF
TRBJ2-3	.	17	TRBV29-1	CSVEDPWKGQRTDTQYF
TRBJ2-7	TRBD2	17	TRBV27	CASSLKRPQGGSYEQYF
TRBJ2-1	.	18	TRBV7-6	CASSSSTGAPNLYNEQFF
TRBJ2-7	.	14	TRBV6-6	CASSSLQGGYEQYF
TRBJ2-5	.	17	TRBV4-1	CASSQDISRAPQETQYF
TRBJ1-1	.	15	TRBV5-1	CASSSPGGGGTEAFF
TRBJ2-7	.	13	TRBV6-5	CASSGEVSYEQYF
TRBJ2-6	.	16	TRBV11-2	CASSSSKGAGANVLTF
TRBJ1-4	.	15	TRBV28	CASSPAGAFNEKLFF
TRBJ1-4	.	14	TRBV30	CAWSGPSLGEKLFF
TRBJ2-7	.	14	TRBV5-1	CASSFGQSTYEQYF
TRBJ2-7	TRBD2	17	TRBV19	CASSILLRLAGSYEQYF
TRBJ2-5	.	13	TRBV5-1	CASSLTRTETQYF
TRBJ1-2	.	12	TRBV19	CAADSPNYGYTF